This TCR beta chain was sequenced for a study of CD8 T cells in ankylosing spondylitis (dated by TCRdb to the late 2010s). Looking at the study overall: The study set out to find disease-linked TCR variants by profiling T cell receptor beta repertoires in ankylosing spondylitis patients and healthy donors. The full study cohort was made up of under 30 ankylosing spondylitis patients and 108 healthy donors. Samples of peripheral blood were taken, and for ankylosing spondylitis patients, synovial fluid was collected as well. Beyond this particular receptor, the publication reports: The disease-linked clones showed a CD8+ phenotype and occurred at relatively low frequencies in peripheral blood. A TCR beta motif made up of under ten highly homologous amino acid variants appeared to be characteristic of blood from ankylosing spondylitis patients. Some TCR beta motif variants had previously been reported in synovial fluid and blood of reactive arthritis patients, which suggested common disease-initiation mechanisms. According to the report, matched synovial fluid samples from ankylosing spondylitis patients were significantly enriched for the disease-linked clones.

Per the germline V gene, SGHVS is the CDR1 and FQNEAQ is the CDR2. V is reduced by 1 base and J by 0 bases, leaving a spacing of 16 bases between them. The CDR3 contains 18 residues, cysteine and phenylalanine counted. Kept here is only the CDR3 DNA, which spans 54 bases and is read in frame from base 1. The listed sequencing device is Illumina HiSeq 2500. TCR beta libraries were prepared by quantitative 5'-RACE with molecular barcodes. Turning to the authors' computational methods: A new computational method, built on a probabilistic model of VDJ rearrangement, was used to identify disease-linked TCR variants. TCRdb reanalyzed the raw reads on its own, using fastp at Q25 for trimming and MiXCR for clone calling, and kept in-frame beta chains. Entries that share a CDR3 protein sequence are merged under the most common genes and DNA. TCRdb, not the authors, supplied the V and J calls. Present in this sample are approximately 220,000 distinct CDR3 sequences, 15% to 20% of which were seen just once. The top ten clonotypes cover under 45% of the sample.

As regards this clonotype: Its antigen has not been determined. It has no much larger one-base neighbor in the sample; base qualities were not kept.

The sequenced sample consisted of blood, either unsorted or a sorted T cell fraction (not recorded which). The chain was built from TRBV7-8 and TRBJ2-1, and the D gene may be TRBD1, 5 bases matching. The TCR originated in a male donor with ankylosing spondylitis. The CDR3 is CASSLGGWMGSSYNEQFF. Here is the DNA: TGTGCCAGCAGCTTAGGGGGCTGGATGGGTAGCTCCTACAATGAGCAGTTCTTC.